This record covers a single T cell receptor (beta chain). Its specificity is unknown. TCR beta cDNA libraries had unique molecular identifiers. Researchers reported around 510,000 cDNA molecules coming from about 1 to 10 million T cells. One entry per CDR3 protein results from TCRdb running MiXCR on the PCR reads. The sample shows hundreds of thousands of distinct CDR3 sequences, roughly 58% of them seen only once. This record belongs to a study of post-analysis software for immune sequencing data. At the level of the study: As for disease course, relapsing-remitting, secondary progressive and progressive-relapsing multiple sclerosis were all included. Whole-study results and caveats: There were five TRBV segments more frequent in patients than controls, and TRBV5-6, TRBV5-1 and TRBV20-1 were among them. The F measure placed samples prepared in the same batch into strongly shared clusters. Compared against controls, patients with multiple sclerosis displayed significantly lower normalized Chao1 diversity.

This CDR3 spans 13 amino acids. V gave up 6 bases and J gave up 9 bases; unmatched junction bases: 11. Germline V gives CDR1 DFQATT, CDR2 SNEGSKA (reference sequence). Sequencing was carried out using blood. The chain carries TRBV20-1 and TRBJ2-1; 7 bases agree with TRBD1. The receptor comes from a girl aged 10 to 17 with multiple sclerosis. The CDR3 coding sequence is TGCAGTGCCATTCTACAGGGGAAGGGTGAGCAGTTCTTC. Amino acid sequence: CSAILQGKGEQFF.